A selection of T cell receptor beta chains follows, all from one sample in a study of T cells in Graves' hyperthyroidism and ophthalmopathy. TCRdb fed the multiplex PCR reads into MiXCR, producing one record per CDR3 protein. The sample records hundreds of thousands of distinct CDR3 sequences, approximately 15% being singletons. Material for sequencing was blood. Every receptor here comes from a woman under 30 with Graves' hyperthyroidism. The CDR3 runs from the conserved cysteine through the conserved F or W. The order of the fields is D gene, V gene, J gene, clone size, CDR3 DNA, CDR3 protein. The D gene is left open where the match is weak. Clone size is not always given. Where it is, it says once, few, many or a class for expanded clones.

>TRBD1|TRBV15|TRBJ2-5|many
TGTGCCACCACCACAGGGGTTGGCGAGACCCAGTACTTC
CATTTGVGETQYF
>NA|TRBV29-1|TRBJ1-2|few
TGCAGCGCACAGGGAGTAGAGGGTGGCTACACCTTC
CSAQGVEGGYTF
>NA|TRBV28|TRBJ1-1|many
TGTGCCAGCAGCCCTGGACTAGCGGCTTTCTTT
CASSPGLAAFF
>NA|TRBV11-2|TRBJ2-1|NA
TGTGCCAGCACCCTTACTTGGAGCACATGGCAGTTCTTC
CASTLTWSTWQFF
>NA|TRBV29-1|TRBJ2-3|NA
TGCAGCGTTGAAGGGGGCGGGACAGATACGCAGTATTTT
CSVEGGGTDTQYF
>NA|TRBV6-2/TRBV6-3|TRBJ1-4|few
TGTGCCAGCAGTTCCTTGACAGCCTCTAATGAAAAACTGTTTTTT
CASSSLTASNEKLFF
>NA|TRBV7-2|TRBJ1-3|many
TGTGCCAGCAGCTTGGGCTGGAGCCGAGGAAACACCATATATTTT
CASSLGWSRGNTIYF
>TRBD1|TRBV13|TRBJ2-1|few
TGTGCCAGCAGCTTGGGCGGGACAGGGGGTCTCTACAATGAGCAGTTCTTC
CASSLGGTGGLYNEQFF
>NA|TRBV12-3/TRBV12-4|TRBJ2-5|NA
TGTGCCAGCAGTTACCCGGGACCCGCTCCTACCCAGTACTTC
CASSYPGPAPTQYF
>NA|TRBV7-2|TRBJ1-6|many
TGTGCCAGCAGCCCCCGGGAGGGCGATAATTCACCCCTCCACTTT
CASSPREGDNSPLHF
>TRBD2|TRBV7-3|TRBJ2-1|few
TGTGCCAGCAGCTCCCGAGCGGGAGACTACAATGAGCAGTTCTTC
CASSSRAGDYNEQFF
>NA|TRBV28|TRBJ2-5|few
TGTGCTGGGGGCCCGGGGCCCCAAGAGACCCAGTACTTC
CAGGPGPQETQYF
>NA|TRBV7-9|TRBJ2-5|NA
TGTGCCAGCACCCACAGGACCGAATCTAGGGAGACCCAGTACTTC
CASTHRTESRETQYF
>TRBD1|TRBV6-2/TRBV6-3|TRBJ1-5|few
TGTGCCAGCAGAGAATGGGGACAGGGAGTGAGTCAGCCCCAGCATTTT
CASREWGQGVSQPQHF
>TRBD2|TRBV18|TRBJ2-1|many
TGTGCCAGCTCACCAAGCCTAGCGGGAGTCTATGAGCAGTTCTTC
CASSPSLAGVYEQFF
>NA|TRBV9|TRBJ2-2|few
TGTGCCAGCAGCGTAGGGGGGAACGGGGAGCTGTTTTTT
CASSVGGNGELFF
>TRBD2|TRBV9|TRBJ2-3|few
TGTGCCAGCAGCGTAGCGGCGGGAGCCACCGTGAATACGCAGTATTTT
CASSVAAGATVNTQYF
>TRBD2|TRBV7-2|TRBJ2-3|NA
TGTGCCAGCAGCTTACGATTTCCGGGACTAGCGGGGACAGATACGCAGTATTTT
CASSLRFPGLAGTDTQYF
>TRBD1|TRBV29-1|TRBJ2-2|NA
TGCAGCGGTAGGACAGGGTTCACCGGGGAGCTGTTTTTT
CSGRTGFTGELFF
>NA|TRBV27|TRBJ2-7|many
TGTGCCAGCAGTTTAAGAGGTGGGAGCTCCTACGAGCAGTACTTC
CASSLRGGSSYEQYF
>NA|TRBV6-5|TRBJ2-7|NA
TGTGCCAGCAGTTACGAGCCCCCCCCCTACGAGCAGTACTTC
CASSYEPPPYEQYF
>NA|TRBV7-9|TRBJ1-1|few
TGTGCCAGCAGCTTCGGGGAGGTGAACGCTGAAGCTTTCTTT
CASSFGEVNAEAFF
>TRBD2|TRBV5-5|TRBJ2-3|many
TGTGCCAGCAGCTGGATAGCGGGAGGAGTAGATACGCAGTATTTT
CASSWIAGGVDTQYF
>TRBD1|TRBV29-1|TRBJ2-7|few
TGCAGCGTTGAATCGGCGGACAGGGGGACCTACGAGCAGTACTTC
CSVESADRGTYEQYF
>TRBD1|TRBV7-4|TRBJ1-1|many
TGTGCCAGCAGCCGGACAGGGGGTCAGACTGAAGCTTTCTTT
CASSRTGGQTEAFF
>TRBD1|TRBV4-2|TRBJ1-1|few
TGTGCCAGCAGCCTACCACAGGGGGCGGACACTGAAGCTTTCTTT
CASSLPQGADTEAFF
>NA|TRBV30|TRBJ2-5|few
TGTGCCTGGAGCACTTTCGGAAGGACCCAGTACTTC
CAWSTFGRTQYF
>TRBD2|TRBV11-2|TRBJ2-5|many
TGTGCCAGCAGCCGGGGACTAGCGGGAGATTTCCAAGAGACCCAGTACTTC
CASSRGLAGDFQETQYF
>NA|TRBV7-2|TRBJ2-3|NA
TGTGCCAGCAGCTCCCGAGGCGGACCCTTCCAGTATTTT
CASSSRGGPFQYF
>NA|TRBV30|TRBJ2-1|many
TGTGCCTTTGCCGGGCCGGCGTTCCGGTCGTTCTTC
CAFAGPAFRSFF
>NA|TRBV28|TRBJ2-3|NA
TGTGCCAGCAGTAGGAGCGTTAGCACAGATACGCAGTATTTT
CASSRSVSTDTQYF
>TRBD2|TRBV2|TRBJ2-2|NA
TGTGCCAGCAGCCTAGCGGGGGCATACGGGGAGCTGTTTTTT
CASSLAGAYGELFF
>NA|TRBV6-5|TRBJ2-4|NA
TGTGCCAGCAGTTACTCGGTAAAGGCCGGAGTAGCCAAAAACATTCAGTACTTC
CASSYSVKAGVAKNIQYF
>TRBD1|TRBV30|TRBJ2-7|many
TGTGCCTGGAGTGCAGGACAGGGGCCCTACGAGCAGTACTTC
CAWSAGQGPYEQYF
>NA|TRBV7-9|TRBJ2-1|few
TGTGCCAGCAGCTCTGAGACCGGGCCATATGAGCAGTTCTTC
CASSSETGPYEQFF
>NA|TRBV27|TRBJ2-1|NA
TGTGCCAGCAGTTTTAGGGTTCACAATGAGCAGTTCTTC
CASSFRVHNEQFF
>TRBD1|TRBV19|TRBJ1-6|NA
TGTGCCAGTAGCCATACAGGGGGCCCTAATTCACCCCTCCACTTT
CASSHTGGPNSPLHF
>TRBD2|TRBV13|TRBJ2-1|many
TGTGCCAGCAGCTCCCTGACTAGCGGGAGGGATGAGCAGTTCTTC
CASSSLTSGRDEQFF
>NA|TRBV12-3/TRBV12-4|TRBJ2-7|few
TGTGCCAGCAGTTTCGGGGGCCGAGGGCCCTACGAGCAGTACTTC
CASSFGGRGPYEQYF
>TRBD1|TRBV29-1|TRBJ1-2|many
TGCAGCGTTACAACCGGGACAGGGGTCTATGGCTACACCTTC
CSVTTGTGVYGYTF
>NA|TRBV29-1|TRBJ1-1|many
TGCAGCGGATCGGGCGAGGGCACTGAAGCTTTCTTT
CSGSGEGTEAFF
>TRBD2|TRBV5-5|TRBJ2-1|NA
TGTGCCAGCAGCTTGGAGACTAGCGGGAGGGTGGGTGAGCAGTTCTTC
CASSLETSGRVGEQFF
>TRBD1|TRBV6-1|TRBJ1-5|NA
TGTGCCAGCAAAAGTGGGCAGGGGGAAAGCAATCAGCCCCAGCATTTT
CASKSGQGESNQPQHF
>NA|TRBV5-1|TRBJ1-1|many
TGCGCCAGCAGCCCAAGATCGGGAGATAACACTGAAGCTTTCTTT
CASSPRSGDNTEAFF
>TRBD2|TRBV7-9|TRBJ2-7|NA
TGTGCCAGCAGCGAGACTAGCGGCAGACCCTACGAGCAGTACTTC
CASSETSGRPYEQYF
>NA|TRBV5-8|TRBJ1-5|many
TGTGCCAGCAGCCTGGGGGACGGTCGGAATCAGCCCCAGCATTTT
CASSLGDGRNQPQHF
>NA|TRBV3-1|TRBJ1-2|NA
TGTGCCAGCAGCCAACGGGCAGGAGCTACAATCTATGGCTACACCTTC
CASSQRAGATIYGYTF
>TRBD1|TRBV27|TRBJ2-7|many
TGTGCCAGCAGTTCCCCGGGACAGGGGTACTACGAGCAGTACTTC
CASSSPGQGYYEQYF
>NA|TRBV4-1|TRBJ1-6|NA
TGCGCCAGCAGCCAAGACGGGGGGAGGTATAATTCACCCCTCCACTTT
CASSQDGGRYNSPLHF
>NA|TRBV5-6|TRBJ2-1|NA
TGTGCCAGCAGCTTGGTTTTGGCTATCAATGAGCAGTTCTTC
CASSLVLAINEQFF